The rows below give T cell receptor beta chains drawn from one sample of a study of blood T cell repertoires in COVID-19. Profiled with immunoSEQ multiplex PCR; TCRdb holds only in-frame clones, not every one. The sample holds some 150,000 clones, roughly 80% seen once. The sample taken for sequencing was peripheral blood. These receptors came from a woman of 80 years or more with acute or convalescent COVID-19. The CDR3 runs from the conserved cysteine through the conserved F or W. The D gene is left open where the match is weak. Rows give clone size only sometimes, using once, few, many, or a class for an expanded clone.

J gene: TRBJ1-2
V gene: TRBV2
clone size: .
D gene: TRBD1
CDR3 DNA: TGTGCCAAACGACAGGGAAACTATGGCTACACCTTC
CDR3 protein: CAKRQGNYGYTF

J gene: TRBJ1-2
V gene: TRBV5-5
clone size: .
D gene: TRBD1
CDR3 DNA: TGTGCCAGCAGCCTAACACCCGGGACAGGTGTTAACTATGGCTACACCTTC
CDR3 protein: CASSLTPGTGVNYGYTF

J gene: TRBJ1-1
V gene: TRBV5-4
clone size: .
D gene: .
CDR3 DNA: TGTGCCAGCACCCGAGGAGGTCGGGTCACTGAAGCTTTCTTT
CDR3 protein: CASTRGGRVTEAFF

J gene: TRBJ1-5
V gene: TRBV7-9
clone size: .
D gene: .
CDR3 DNA: TGTGCCAGCAGCTTAGTTATCGGCGGACTGGTTCAGCCCCAGCATTTT
CDR3 protein: CASSLVIGGLVQPQHF

J gene: TRBJ1-2
V gene: TRBV7-9
clone size: .
D gene: .
CDR3 DNA: TGTGCCAGCAGCGAATCCACAGGGTTCTATGGCTACACCTTC
CDR3 protein: CASSESTGFYGYTF

J gene: TRBJ2-3
V gene: TRBV30
clone size: .
D gene: TRBD2
CDR3 DNA: TGTGCCTGGAGTGGTAGCGGGATTCAGTATTTT
CDR3 protein: CAWSGSGIQYF

J gene: TRBJ2-3
V gene: TRBV5-6
clone size: .
D gene: TRBD2
CDR3 DNA: TGTGCCAGCAGCTCCGGGACTAGCGGCACAGATACGCAGTATTTT
CDR3 protein: CASSSGTSGTDTQYF

J gene: TRBJ2-3
V gene: TRBV27
clone size: .
D gene: .
CDR3 DNA: TGTGCCAGCAGTTTATCATACGGAGATACGCAGTATTTT
CDR3 protein: CASSLSYGDTQYF

J gene: TRBJ2-3
V gene: TRBV4-1
clone size: .
D gene: TRBD2
CDR3 DNA: TGCGCCAGCAGCACGTACGCTGGCGGGGGGGTATATTTT
CDR3 protein: CASSTYAGGGVYF

J gene: TRBJ1-1
V gene: TRBV4-1
clone size: .
D gene: .
CDR3 DNA: TGCGCCAGCAGCCAGGGTATTTACAGGGTTGGTACTGAAGCTTTCTTT
CDR3 protein: CASSQGIYRVGTEAFF

J gene: TRBJ1-1
V gene: TRBV5-1
clone size: .
D gene: TRBD1
CDR3 DNA: TGCGCCAGCAGCGGAGGACAGGCCTCCACTGAAGCTTTCTTT
CDR3 protein: CASSGGQASTEAFF

J gene: TRBJ2-5
V gene: TRBV5-1
clone size: .
D gene: .
CDR3 DNA: TGCGCCAGCAGCGGGTGGACAGTGCCACAAGAGACCCAGTACTTC
CDR3 protein: CASSGWTVPQETQYF

J gene: TRBJ1-1
V gene: TRBV5-1
clone size: once
D gene: TRBD1
CDR3 DNA: TGCGCCAGCAGCTTGGCAGGGGGGAGTGAAGCTTTCTTT
CDR3 protein: CASSLAGGSEAFF

J gene: TRBJ2-7
V gene: TRBV29-1
clone size: once
D gene: TRBD2
CDR3 DNA: TGCAGCGTTGCGGTTTGGCTAGCGGGAGGAGTCTACGAGCAGTACTTC
CDR3 protein: CSVAVWLAGGVYEQYF

J gene: TRBJ2-3
V gene: TRBV4-1
clone size: .
D gene: .
CDR3 DNA: TGCGCCAGCAGCCATCTTAGGTGGCGGGGCACAGATACGCAGTATTTT
CDR3 protein: CASSHLRWRGTDTQYF

J gene: TRBJ2-2
V gene: TRBV4-1
clone size: .
D gene: .
CDR3 DNA: TGCGCCAGCAGCCAAGAAAATACTGACACCGGAGAGCTGTTTTTT
CDR3 protein: CASSQENTDTGELFF

J gene: TRBJ2-7
V gene: TRBV19
clone size: .
D gene: TRBD2
CDR3 DNA: TGTGCCAGTTCGTCTCGTCGCGGGGGACTGGACGAGCAGTACTTC
CDR3 protein: CASSSRRGGLDEQYF

J gene: TRBJ2-1
V gene: TRBV27
clone size: .
D gene: TRBD1
CDR3 DNA: TGTGCCAGCAGTCTCCGGGACAGTCGTTACAATGAGCAGTTCTTC
CDR3 protein: CASSLRDSRYNEQFF

J gene: TRBJ2-3
V gene: TRBV4-1
clone size: .
D gene: .
CDR3 DNA: TGCGCCAGCAGCCAAAACCACCCCTACACAGATACGCAGTATTTT
CDR3 protein: CASSQNHPYTDTQYF

J gene: TRBJ1-4
V gene: TRBV7-9
clone size: .
D gene: .
CDR3 DNA: TGTGCCAGCAGCCGCCCTAGGCTCTCCAATGAAAAACTGTTTTTT
CDR3 protein: CASSRPRLSNEKLFF

J gene: TRBJ2-7
V gene: TRBV7-9
clone size: .
D gene: .
CDR3 DNA: TGTGCCAGCAGCTACCGGGAGAACCAGTACTTC
CDR3 protein: CASSYRENQYF

J gene: TRBJ1-6
V gene: TRBV19
clone size: .
D gene: .
CDR3 DNA: TGTGCCAGTAGTCAAGGGGCCAGAATGAATTCACCCCTCCACTTT
CDR3 protein: CASSQGARMNSPLHF

J gene: TRBJ2-2
V gene: TRBV19
clone size: .
D gene: .
CDR3 DNA: TGTGCCAGTAAACAGCATTGGAGGGGCTCGAACACCGGGGAGCTGTTTTTT
CDR3 protein: CASKQHWRGSNTGELFF

J gene: TRBJ2-1
V gene: TRBV9
clone size: .
D gene: TRBD2
CDR3 DNA: TGTGCCAGCAGTGGGACTAGCGGGGCCCTATTGAATGAGCAGTTCTTC
CDR3 protein: CASSGTSGALLNEQFF

J gene: TRBJ2-5
V gene: TRBV11-2
clone size: few
D gene: TRBD2
CDR3 DNA: TGTGCCAGCAGCTTGATACGCTCGCCTAGCGGGGGAAGGGAGACCCAGTACTTC
CDR3 protein: CASSLIRSPSGGRETQYF

J gene: TRBJ1-1
V gene: TRBV23-1
clone size: .
D gene: .
CDR3 DNA: TGCGCCAGCAGTCATTTACTAAGCCTAGCTTTCTTT
CDR3 protein: CASSHLLSLAFF

J gene: TRBJ2-5
V gene: TRBV12-5
clone size: once
D gene: .
CDR3 DNA: TGTGCTAGTGGTTATGGGACATTGGAAGAGACCCAGTACTTC
CDR3 protein: CASGYGTLEETQYF

J gene: TRBJ1-5
V gene: TRBV10-3
clone size: .
D gene: .
CDR3 DNA: TGTGCCATCAGTGAGGGGCAGTATAGCAATCAGCCCCAGCATTTT
CDR3 protein: CAISEGQYSNQPQHF

J gene: TRBJ1-1
V gene: TRBV28
clone size: .
D gene: .
CDR3 DNA: TGTGCCAGCACCCGAGGACTGATATTTTCTACCACTGAAGCTTTCTTT
CDR3 protein: CASTRGLIFSTTEAFF

J gene: TRBJ2-5
V gene: TRBV2
clone size: many
D gene: TRBD2
CDR3 DNA: TGTGCCAGCAGTCCGGGACTAGCGGAGACCCAGTACTTC
CDR3 protein: CASSPGLAETQYF

J gene: TRBJ2-7
V gene: TRBV18
clone size: .
D gene: .
CDR3 DNA: TGTGCCAGCTCAGTAACTTACAGGGACTCCTACGAGCAGTACTTC
CDR3 protein: CASSVTYRDSYEQYF

J gene: TRBJ2-2
V gene: TRBV27
clone size: .
D gene: TRBD1
CDR3 DNA: TGTGCCAGCAGTTTATTATCTTCGGCAGGGGGCCGCTCCGGGGAGCTGTTTTTT
CDR3 protein: CASSLLSSAGGRSGELFF

J gene: TRBJ1-1
V gene: TRBV18
clone size: .
D gene: .
CDR3 DNA: TGTGCCAGCTCACCAATCCTGGGAGGTGGAGGCACTGAAGCTTTCTTT
CDR3 protein: CASSPILGGGGTEAFF

J gene: TRBJ2-1
V gene: TRBV2
clone size: .
D gene: .
CDR3 DNA: TGTGCCAGCAGTGAATCGCCGGAGTACAATGAGCAGTTCTTC
CDR3 protein: CASSESPEYNEQFF

J gene: TRBJ2-7
V gene: TRBV3-1/TRBV3-2
clone size: .
D gene: .
CDR3 DNA: TGTGCCAGCAGCGCTACCAGGGCCTCCTACGAGCAGTACTTC
CDR3 protein: CASSATRASYEQYF

J gene: TRBJ2-1
V gene: TRBV5-1
clone size: .
D gene: TRBD2
CDR3 DNA: TGCGCCAGCAGCTGGACTAGCGGCTCCAATGAGCAGTTCTTC
CDR3 protein: CASSWTSGSNEQFF

J gene: TRBJ2-7
V gene: TRBV6-5
clone size: .
D gene: TRBD2
CDR3 DNA: TGTGCCCGGTGGGGGAGGGAGGACTACGAGCAGTACTTC
CDR3 protein: CARWGREDYEQYF

J gene: TRBJ2-5
V gene: TRBV6-2/TRBV6-3
clone size: .
D gene: .
CDR3 DNA: TGTGCCAGCAGTTACGAGGGTTTCGGTGTTTCGGAGACCCAGTACTTC
CDR3 protein: CASSYEGFGVSETQYF

J gene: TRBJ1-5
V gene: TRBV24-1
clone size: .
D gene: .
CDR3 DNA: TGTGCCACCAGCGGAGGTCGGGGAGAAGGTAGCAATCAGCCCCAGCATTTT
CDR3 protein: CATSGGRGEGSNQPQHF

J gene: TRBJ2-4
V gene: TRBV7-2
clone size: few
D gene: .
CDR3 DNA: TGTGCCAGCACCTCCGGGAACAGAAACATTCAGTACTTC
CDR3 protein: CASTSGNRNIQYF

J gene: TRBJ1-4
V gene: TRBV29-1
clone size: .
D gene: TRBD1
CDR3 DNA: TGCAGCGTTGCCCCCGGGACAGAGAATGAAAAACTGTTTTTT
CDR3 protein: CSVAPGTENEKLFF

J gene: TRBJ2-3
V gene: TRBV29-1
clone size: .
D gene: TRBD2
CDR3 DNA: TGCAGCGCAAGGACTAGCGGGATGGCAGATACGCAGTATTTT
CDR3 protein: CSARTSGMADTQYF

J gene: TRBJ2-3
V gene: TRBV15
clone size: .
D gene: .
CDR3 DNA: TGTGCCACCAGCAGAGGGGCGACAGATACGCAGTATTTT
CDR3 protein: CATSRGATDTQYF

J gene: TRBJ1-1
V gene: TRBV12-3/TRBV12-4
clone size: .
D gene: TRBD1
CDR3 DNA: TGTGCCACCAACAGGGGGTCGGACACTGAAGCTTTCTTT
CDR3 protein: CATNRGSDTEAFF

J gene: TRBJ1-2
V gene: TRBV5-4
clone size: .
D gene: TRBD1
CDR3 DNA: TGTGCCAGCAGCGGGGAGACAGGGGGATATGGCTACACCTTC
CDR3 protein: CASSGETGGYGYTF

J gene: TRBJ2-3
V gene: TRBV27
clone size: .
D gene: .
CDR3 DNA: TGTGCCAGCAGTTTATCTCGGGGCACAGATACGCAGTATTTT
CDR3 protein: CASSLSRGTDTQYF

J gene: TRBJ2-1
V gene: TRBV10-1
clone size: .
D gene: TRBD1
CDR3 DNA: TGCGCCAGCAGTGAGGTAGGACAGGGATACAATGAGCAGTTCTTC
CDR3 protein: CASSEVGQGYNEQFF

J gene: TRBJ2-3
V gene: TRBV18
clone size: few
D gene: .
CDR3 DNA: TGTGCCAGCTCACCACTCGCGGCGGCCACAGATACGCAGTATTTT
CDR3 protein: CASSPLAAATDTQYF

J gene: TRBJ2-1
V gene: TRBV5-1
clone size: .
D gene: .
CDR3 DNA: TGCGCCAGCAGCTTGGCGGCGGGGAGCTCCTACAATGAGCAGTTCTTC
CDR3 protein: CASSLAAGSSYNEQFF

J gene: TRBJ1-2
V gene: TRBV28
clone size: .
D gene: .
CDR3 DNA: TGTGCCAGCAGTTTGATTGGGCTTTTTAACTATGGCTACACCTTC
CDR3 protein: CASSLIGLFNYGYTF

J gene: TRBJ2-6
V gene: TRBV5-8
clone size: .
D gene: .
CDR3 DNA: TGTGCCAGCAGCCCGCACGGGTCTGGGGCCAACGTCCTGACTTTC
CDR3 protein: CASSPHGSGANVLTF

J gene: TRBJ2-2
V gene: TRBV18
clone size: once
D gene: TRBD1
CDR3 DNA: TGTGCCAGCTCACGGACAGGGGACAACACCGGGGAGCTGTTTTTT
CDR3 protein: CASSRTGDNTGELFF

J gene: TRBJ2-7
V gene: TRBV4-1
clone size: .
D gene: TRBD2
CDR3 DNA: TGCGCCAGCAGCCAAGATCGGGGGGGCGGGTACGAGCAGTACTTC
CDR3 protein: CASSQDRGGGYEQYF